A single sample gave rise to the 23 T cell receptor beta chains below, sequenced in a study of blood T cell repertoires in COVID-19. Produced via immunoSEQ multiplex PCR; TCRdb's table is partial and in-frame only. Here the sample spans under 500,000 clones, around 89% being singletons. The sequenced sample was peripheral blood. The receptor set was obtained from a woman between 25 and 40 years old with acute or convalescent COVID-19.

This sequence joins TRBV5-4 and TRBJ2-7; 10 bases fit TRBD2. This CDR3 is 18 amino acids long. J gave up 0 bases and V 1 base, and 10 bases lay outside the gene matches. Looked up from germline, CDR1 is SGHNT and CDR2 is YYREEE (reference sequence). The CDR3 sequence: CASSLNGAGGPFSYEQYF. The CDR3, as DNA: TGTGCCAGCAGCTTGAACGGAGCGGGGGGGCCCTTCTCCTACGAGCAGTACTTC.

The V call is TRBV7-8, the J call TRBJ1-2; 7 bases match TRBD1. J gave up 4 bases and V 0 bases, and 5 bases lay outside the gene matches. In germline, CDR1 is SGHVS, CDR2 FQNEAQ. This CDR3 is built from 15 residues. As DNA, the CDR3 is TGTGCCAGCAGCTTAGCTAGGGGGCGCGGCTATGGCTACACCTTC. This codes for CASSLARGRGYGYTF.

V and J are TRBV7-9 and TRBJ2-5; 8 nucleotides match TRBD1. V dropped 1 base and J dropped 1; count of bases not matched to a gene: 11. CDR3 length: 18 residues. In germline, CDR1 is SEHNR, CDR2 FQNEAQ (reference sequence). The CDR3, as DNA: TGTGCCAGCAGCTTAGGGAGACGGACAGGGCAAACCCAAGAGACCCAGTACTTC. This codes for CASSLGRRTGQTQETQYF.

The chain employs TRBV6-5 and TRBJ2-3; TRBD1 is a possible D gene (6 bases). Germline V CDR1 and CDR2: MNHEY, SVGAGI. The CDR3 has 12 residues. V dropped 8 bases and J dropped 6 bases, with 12 bases sitting between them. The CDR3 loop is CASAQGPDTQYF. The DNA of the CDR3 is TGTGCCAGCGCACAGGGCCCCGATACGCAGTATTTT.

The V gene is TRBV24-1, the J gene TRBJ2-1; TRBD2 matches 7 bases. J lost 4 bases, V lost 7 bases, and 9 bases had no gene match. This CDR3 is 15 amino acids long. Germline-derived CDR1 and CDR2 are KGHDR and SFDVKD. In DNA, the CDR3 is TGTGCCACCAGAAGTAGGGGAGGGGAATACAATGAGCAGTTCTTC. It codes for CATRSRGGEYNEQFF.

The rearrangement uses TRBV7-9 and TRBJ1-3, with D possibly being TRBD1 (5 bases). The V gene lost 4 bases and the J gene lost 0 bases, with 13 bases spanning the gap. CDR3 length: 16 residues. The germline V gene has CDR1 SEHNR and CDR2 FQNEAQ (reference sequence). Here the CDR3 reads CASSSNGGGSGNTIYF. The CDR3 nucleotides are TGTGCCAGCAGCTCCAACGGGGGAGGCTCTGGAAACACCATATATTTT.

The rearrangement uses TRBV11-2 and TRBJ2-2; 8 nucleotides match TRBD1. Germline V gene lookup returns CDR1 SGHAT and CDR2 FQNNGV. The ends lost 4 bases at V and 6 bases at J; junction bases unmatched: 1. The CDR3 runs to 13 residues. The chain's CDR3 is CASSSGGPGELFF. CDR3 nucleotide sequence: TGTGCCAGCAGCTCAGGGGGCCCCGGGGAGCTGTTTTTT.

The genes are TRBV29-1 and TRBJ2-5, with 9 bases lining up with TRBD2. Unmatched junction bases numbered 31, after V lost 2 bases and J lost 0 bases. The CDR3 contains 24 residues. From germline, CDR1 is SQVTM and CDR2 ANQGSEA. This chain's CDR3 is CSVEFYVGGGAASAFKGYQETQYF. The CDR3 nucleotides read TGCAGCGTTGAATTCTATGTAGGCGGGGGGGCCGCTTCAGCCTTTAAGGGATACCAAGAGACCCAGTACTTC. Combining the CDR3 with reference TRBV29-1 and TRBJ2-5 gives the whole variable domain SAVISQKPSRDICQRGTSLTIQCQVDSQVTMMFWYRQQPGQSLTLIATANQGSEATYESGFVIDKFPISRPNLTFSTLTVSNMSPEDSSIYLCSVEFYVGGGAASAFKGYQETQYFGPGTRLLVL.

The gene calls are TRBV30 and TRBJ2-2, with a tentative D call TRBD1 (6 bases). Trimming removed 4 bases at V and 6 bases at J, with 9 bases between. The CDR3 runs 12 residues. CDR1 and CDR2 (germline): GTSNPN, SVGIG (reference sequence). The CDR3 reads CAWTTGPGELFF. CDR3 nucleotide sequence: TGTGCCTGGACAACAGGGCCCGGGGAGCTGTTTTTT.

Turning to this clone: One junction end does not reproduce the germline sequence, and a read error may be involved. The rearrangement links TRBV6-5 to TRBJ2-1; D may be TRBD1 (6 bases). Germline CDR1 MNHEY, CDR2 SVGAGI. CDR3 size: 15 residues. The CDR3 DNA is TGTGCCAGCAGTCAAACACAGGGTTCCTACTATGAGCAGTTCTTC. It translates to CASSQTQGSYYEQFF.

Remarks on this clone: One junction end does not reproduce the germline sequence, and a read error may be involved. This chain joins TRBV6-6 and TRBJ1-6, with D possibly matching TRBD1 (6 bases). This CDR3 region has 16 residues. CDR1 and CDR2 (germline): MNHNY, SVGAGI (reference sequence). The CDR3 here is CASSHSSRQANSPLHF. The CDR3 DNA is TGTGCCAGCAGTCACTCCTCCCGACAGGCAAATTCACCCCTCCACTTT.

Worth noting for this clone: The identical CDR3 is also encoded by other nucleotide sequences in the sample. The chain uses TRBV5-1 and TRBJ2-7; maybe TRBD2 (5 bases). Deletions cut 0 bases from V and 1 base from J, with 8 bases between. From germline, CDR1 is SGHRS and CDR2 YFSETQ. The CDR3 has 14 residues. The CDR3 sequence is CASSLVGGSYEQYF. The CDR3 bases are TGCGCCAGCAGCTTGGTGGGCGGGTCCTACGAGCAGTACTTC.

V and J are TRBV30 and TRBJ1-1; no firm D call. Looked up from germline, CDR1 is GTSNPN and CDR2 is SVGIG (reference sequence). Trimming removed 0 bases from V and 7 bases from J, with 9 bases in between. The CDR3 sequence is 12 residues long. CDR3 DNA sequence: TGTGCCTGGAGTGTACCCGCCAGTGAAGCTTTCTTT. It is translated as CAWSVPASEAFF.

This clone occurred a few times. The V gene is TRBV18, the J gene TRBJ1-5, with D uncertain. Trimming left V 3 bases short and J 6 bases short, with 21 bases between. The CDR3 runs 17 residues. Germline V lookup: CDR1 KGHSH, CDR2 LQKENI. The CDR3 loop reads CASSPVRGSGETQPQHF. CDR3 nucleotides: TGTGCCAGCTCACCGGTTAGAGGGAGCGGAGAAACTCAGCCCCAGCATTTT.

The CDR3 sequence is CASSFGPGQAYEQYF. CDR3 nucleotides: TGTGCCAGCAGCTTCGGTCCAGGACAAGCCTACGAGCAGTACTTC. The rearrangement links TRBV5-6 to TRBJ2-7; a weak D match, TRBD1 (5 bases). Germline values: CDR1 SGHDT, CDR2 YYEEEE. The CDR3 totals 15 residues. The V gene lost 2 bases and the J gene lost 2 bases, with 14 bases spanning the gap.

This clone has just a few counts. J is TRBJ1-1 and V is TRBV28; D is undetermined. V lost 7 bases and J lost 11, with 20 bases in between. Looked up from germline, CDR1 is MDHEN and CDR2 is SYDVKM. The CDR3 sequence is 13 residues long. The CDR3 nucleotides read TGTGCCAGCATCTCTCGGGAGAATTTGTATGCTTTCTTT. Translated, it gives CASISRENLYAFF.

The V call is TRBV2, the J call TRBJ2-5; weak D call: TRBD1 (5 bases). Germline values: CDR1 SNHLY, CDR2 FYNNEI. V was shortened by 6 bases and J by 7 bases, with 12 bases between the two germline ends. The CDR3 runs 12 residues. This CDR3 reads CASRAGKGTQYF. CDR3 nucleotides: TGTGCCAGCAGGGCAGGGAAGGGGACCCAGTACTTC.

This clone was recorded once. V usage is TRBV21-1 and J usage is TRBJ1-6; TRBD1 is the table's D call, not checked against the DNA. TRBV21-1 is tagged as a pseudogene. The CDR3 consists of 14 residues. The CDR3 reads CASSRTGGDSPLHF. CDR3 nucleotide sequence: TGTGCCAGCAGCCGGACAGGGGGCGATTCACCCCTCCACTTT.

The CDR3 DNA follows: TGTGCCAGCAGTCAGACAGGGTATATCAACGAGCAGTACTTC. Residues: CASSQTGYINEQYF. The V and J genes are TRBV25-1 and TRBJ2-7; TRBD1 agrees at 7 bases. The length of the CDR3 is 14 residues. V gave up 5 bases and J gave up 5 bases; unmatched junction bases: 9. Germline assignment: CDR1 MGHDK and CDR2 SYGVNS.

The sample holds one count of this clone. The chain couples TRBV4-1 to TRBJ2-2; possible D gene TRBD1, 5 bases. Trimming removed 2 bases from V and 0 bases from J, with 10 bases in between. Germline CDR1 and CDR2: MGHRA and YSYEKL. The CDR3 length is 16 residues. CDR3 region: CASSQLGVANTGELFF. In nucleotides, the CDR3 is TGCGCCAGCAGCCAATTAGGGGTAGCGAACACCGGGGAGCTGTTTTTT.

The genes are TRBV10-3 and TRBJ2-7, with D maybe TRBD1 (5 bases). This CDR3 region has 14 residues. Deletions cut 10 bases from V and 1 base from J, with 17 bases between. Germline CDR1 and CDR2: ENHRY and SYGVKD. The CDR3 coding sequence is TGTGCCACTGAACAGGAATTTAAATCCTACGAGCAGTACTTC. Amino acids: CATEQEFKSYEQYF.

CDR3 sequence: CASRTGGDEKLFF. CDR3 nucleotide sequence: TGTGCCAGCCGGACAGGGGGGGATGAAAAACTGTTTTTT. The chain carries TRBV28 and TRBJ1-4; 10 bases line up with TRBD1. With V trimmed by 8 bases and J by 6 bases, 3 bases remained unmatched. In germline, CDR1 is MDHEN, CDR2 SYDVKM. The length of the CDR3 is 13 residues.

This clone was found a few times. The chain carries TRBV14 and TRBJ2-1, with a weak D call TRBD1 (5 bases). The CDR3 runs to 16 residues. Germline-derived CDR1 and CDR2 are SGHDN and FVKESK. V was pared by 1 base and J by 5 bases, with 15 bases between. The DNA for the CDR3 is TGTGCCAGCAGCCAAGCTCTGGGGCTGAGGAACAATGAGCAGTTCTTC. Translating it yields CASSQALGLRNNEQFF.